The 20 T cell receptor beta chains presented below share a single source sample, sequenced in a study of cytomegalovirus exposure and HLA in healthy donors. The PCR contained 60 Vbeta and 13 Jbeta primers. Clones were sequenced by immunoSEQ multiplex PCR, and TCRdb holds only the in-frame ones, with some missing. Of 150,000 to 200,000 clones listed, roughly 73% are singletons. Sequencing was done on a sample of PBMCs. These receptors originate from a male donor in good health and CMV-seronegative.

The chain employs TRBV6-5 and TRBJ1-1; D is possibly TRBD1 (6 bases). The CDR3 is 15 amino acids. The germline V gene has CDR1 MNHEY and CDR2 SVGAGI. V was trimmed by 5 bases and J by 5 bases, leaving 18 bases between them. The DNA of the CDR3 is TGTGCCAGCAGTAAAATTCGGGGGGCTGGGACTGAAGCTTTCTTT. Translating it yields CASSKIRGAGTEAFF.

This clone was found a few times. This chain connects TRBV4-2 to TRBJ1-6; 7 nucleotides line up with TRBD1. J gave up 8 bases and V 3 bases, and 7 bases lay outside the gene matches. CDR1 is LGHNA and CDR2 is YNFKEQ in the germline V gene. This CDR3 has 15 residues. The CDR3 coding sequence is TGTGCCAGCAGCCAGGGAGACAGGGATTATTCACCCCTCCACTTT. Translated: CASSQGDRDYSPLHF.

Concerning this clone: The sample has other DNA sequences that encode this CDR3 too. The chain couples TRBV18 to TRBJ2-5; 9 nucleotides align to TRBD1. V lost 6 bases to trimming and J lost 1 base; unmatched junction nucleotides: 0. Germline-derived CDR1 and CDR2 are KGHSH and LQKENI. The CDR3 has 13 amino acids. The CDR3 DNA follows: TGTGCCAGCTCGGGACAGGGCCAAGAGACCCAGTACTTC. Translated: CASSGQGQETQYF. Supplemented by reference TRBV18 and TRBJ2-5, the full variable domain reads NAGVMQNPRHLVRRRGQEARLRCSPMKGHSHVYWYRQLPEEGLKFMVYLQKENIIDESGMPKERFSAEFPKEGPSILRIQQVVRGDSAAYFCASSGQGQETQYFGPGTRLLVL.

The CDR3 bases are TGTGCCAGCAGCTTGCGGGTGGGGGGGAACTATGGCTACACCTTC. This translates into CASSLRVGGNYGYTF. The chain uses TRBV7-8 and TRBJ1-2; D might be TRBD1 (5 bases). V was shortened by 3 bases and J by 2 bases, with 13 bases between the two germline ends. Germline loops: CDR1 SGHVS, CDR2 FQNEAQ. The CDR3 sequence is 15 residues long.

The chain couples TRBV19 to TRBJ2-1; D gene ambiguous. Germline-derived CDR1 and CDR2 are LNHDA and SQIVND (reference sequence). V was clipped by 8 bases and J by 1 base, with 12 bases between them. The CDR3 contains 14 residues. CDR3 nucleotides: TGTGCCAGTGGCCGTGCAGGTTCCTACAATGAGCAGTTCTTC. It yields the protein CASGRAGSYNEQFF.

This clone was seen more than once but under ten times. The J gene is TRBJ2-1, the V gene TRBV5-6; a weak D match, TRBD1 (6 bases). Germline V gives CDR1 SGHDT, CDR2 YYEEEE. This CDR3 contains 17 residues. V was shortened by 3 bases and J by 0 bases, with 16 bases between the two germline ends. CDR3 DNA: TGTGCCAGCAGCTCAACAAGGGGGATCAGCTCCTACAATGAGCAGTTCTTC. Amino acids: CASSSTRGISSYNEQFF.

The chain recombines TRBV6-6 with TRBJ2-1; 8 nucleotides align to TRBD2. The CDR3 loop spans 15 amino acids. V gave up 6 bases and J gave up 0 bases; unmatched junction bases: 4. CDR1 is MNHNY, CDR2 SVGAGI, per germline (reference sequence). CDR3 coding DNA: TGTGCCAGCAGCATACTAGCGGCCTCCTACAATGAGCAGTTCTTC. Translation gives CASSILAASYNEQFF.

The chain employs TRBV2 and TRBJ2-4, with 10 bases identical to TRBD1. The CDR3 is made up of 14 amino acids. CDR1 and CDR2 from the germline V gene are SNHLY and FYNNEI. Trimming took 4 bases from V and 4 from J; bases not matched to a gene: 1. The CDR3 protein is CASSADRGKNIQYF. The CDR3 DNA reads as TGTGCCAGCAGTGCGGACAGGGGGAAAAACATTCAGTACTTC.

This clone has only a few counts. The chain has TRBV19 and TRBJ1-1; TRBD1 matches 8 bases. Germline V gene data show CDR1 as LNHDA and CDR2 as SQIVND (reference sequence). Trimming removed 7 bases from V and 5 bases from J; junction bases left unmatched: 9. The CDR3 is 14 residues long. This chain's CDR3 is CASTSGQGHTEAFF. The CDR3 DNA reads as TGTGCCAGTACATCCGGACAGGGTCATACTGAAGCTTTCTTT.

The chain carries TRBV2 and TRBJ2-1; no reliable D call. Between the trimmed V and J ends, which lost 8 bases and 7 bases, there was a span of 15 bases. The CDR3 totals 13 residues. Germline V CDR1 and CDR2: SNHLY, FYNNEI. CDR3 DNA: TGTGCCAGCCAGTTCGACTCCTCAAATGAGCAGTTCTTC. This sequence encodes CASQFDSSNEQFF.

This chain uses TRBV11-2 with TRBJ2-1; TRBD1 matches at 10 bases. The length of the CDR3 is 14 residues. V dropped 4 bases and J dropped 8; count of bases not matched to a gene: 5. Looked up from germline, CDR1 is SGHAT and CDR2 is FQNNGV. CDR3 bases: TGTGCCAGCAGCTCCGGGACAGGGGTCTATGAGCAGTTCTTC. Its protein is CASSSGTGVYEQFF.

This clone turned up a few times. The rearrangement uses TRBV2 and TRBJ1-6, with D perhaps matching TRBD1 (5 bases). This CDR3 region has 13 residues. Per germline, CDR1 SNHLY and CDR2 FYNNEI. V lost 5 bases and J 5 bases, leaving 7 bases between the germline ends. CDR3 DNA sequence: TGTGCCAGCAGTACGACAGATAATTCACCCCTCCACTTT. It yields the protein CASSTTDNSPLHF.

The V and J genes are TRBV7-9 and TRBJ2-3; D not resolved. Germline CDR1 SEHNR, CDR2 FQNEAQ (reference sequence). Trimming cost V 6 bases and J 4 bases, with 5 bases left between them. The CDR3 length is 11 residues. This CDR3 reads CASRSSDTQYF. CDR3 sequence (DNA): TGTGCCAGCAGGTCGTCAGATACGCAGTATTTT.

This clone was counted only a few times. This chain links TRBV7-4 with TRBJ1-6; D call uncertain. Looked up from germline, CDR1 is SGHVT and CDR2 is SQSDAQ. The CDR3 sequence is 13 residues long. V was trimmed by 3 bases and J by 8 bases, leaving 8 bases between them. The CDR3 here is CASSFPPDSPLHF. In nucleotides, the CDR3 is TGTGCCAGCAGCTTCCCCCCAGATTCACCCCTCCACTTT.

This clone has more than one count but fewer than ten. This chain links TRBV7-9 with TRBJ2-2, with D perhaps TRBD2 (7 bases). Germline values: CDR1 SEHNR, CDR2 FQNEAQ (reference sequence). Trimming took 7 bases from V and 6 from J, leaving 12 bases between them. The CDR3 is 13 amino acids. CDR3 nucleotides: TGTGCCAGCACCCTGGGGGGGCCCGGGGAGCTGTTTTTT. It specifies CASTLGGPGELFF.

The chain couples TRBV18 to TRBJ2-6; D is undetermined. V lost 6 bases, J lost 0 bases, and 6 bases lay in between. The CDR3 contains 14 residues. Germline CDR1 and CDR2: KGHSH and LQKENI. CDR3 loop: CASSTVSGANVLTF. The CDR3 coding sequence is TGTGCCAGCTCCACAGTCTCTGGGGCCAACGTCCTGACTTTC. The whole variable domain, remainder taken from reference TRBV18 and TRBJ2-6, is NAGVMQNPRHLVRRRGQEARLRCSPMKGHSHVYWYRQLPEEGLKFMVYLQKENIIDESGMPKERFSAEFPKEGPSILRIQQVVRGDSAAYFCASSTVSGANVLTFGAGSRLTVL.

The chain has TRBV21-1 and TRBJ2-6; the table's D gene call, TRBD1, was not cross checked with the DNA. TRBV21-1 is a pseudogene locus. The CDR3 length is 17 residues. CDR3: CASSKDGQFSGANVLTF. The CDR3 region has the DNA TGTGCCAGCAGCAAAGATGGACAGTTCTCTGGGGCCAACGTCCTGACTTTC.

The gene calls are TRBV27 and TRBJ2-7, with 15 nucleotides matching TRBD2. With 8 bases clipped from V and 4 bases from J, the junction kept 9 bases outside the gene matches. CDR3 length equals 16 residues. Germline lookup yields CDR1 MNHEY and CDR2 SMNVEV (reference sequence). The CDR3 DNA reads as TGTGCCAGCGGCCCAACCGGGACTAGCGGGGGGTACGAGCAGTACTTC. Translating gives CASGPTGTSGGYEQYF.

This clone was seen only a few times. CDR3 bases: TGTGCCAGCAGCTTGAGTACCGGGACAGGGCGTTTTCAGTACTTC. It encodes CASSLSTGTGRFQYF. V gene TRBV5-6 combines with J gene TRBJ2-4; 9 bases map to TRBD1. Looked up from germline, CDR1 is SGHDT and CDR2 is YYEEEE. This CDR3 spans 15 amino acids. With V trimmed by 1 base and J by 11 bases, 10 bases remained unmatched.

In this sample, this clone turned up once. This chain uses TRBV5-1 with TRBJ2-5; 7 bases are a match to TRBD2. The CDR3 extends over 15 amino acids. The V gene's germline CDR1 is SGHRS and CDR2 YFSETQ. The junction had 8 bases not matched to a gene; V was cut back by 4 bases and J by 2 bases. The CDR3 DNA follows: TGCGCCAGCAGCCCCCTAGCGGTACCTCAAGAGACCCAGTACTTC. It translates to CASSPLAVPQETQYF.